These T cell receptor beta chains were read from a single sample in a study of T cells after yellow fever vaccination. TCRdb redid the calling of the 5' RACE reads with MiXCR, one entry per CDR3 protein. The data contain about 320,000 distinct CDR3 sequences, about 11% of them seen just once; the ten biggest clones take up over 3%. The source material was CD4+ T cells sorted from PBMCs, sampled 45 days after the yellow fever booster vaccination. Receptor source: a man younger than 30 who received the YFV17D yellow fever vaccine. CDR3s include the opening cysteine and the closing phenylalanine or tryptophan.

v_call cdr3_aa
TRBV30 CAWSRRGFTEAFF
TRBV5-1 CASSFLLDTQYF
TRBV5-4 CASSFLTSGGSDTQYF
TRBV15 CATSRDRPDTQYF
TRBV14 CASSQLSGGTLSDTGELFF
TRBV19 CASTLTLGTGTSGANVLTF
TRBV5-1 CASSVGARSFKETQYF
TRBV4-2 CASSQAGGGKVSPLHF
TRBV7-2 CASSLGGFGNTIYF
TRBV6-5 CASSYDSNSPLHF
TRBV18 CASSPPARGTEAFF
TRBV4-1 CAARGGRDYGYTF
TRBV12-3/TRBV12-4 CASSLGEKLFF